Reported below is one TCR beta chain. The data stem from a study of T cell responses to AZD1222 COVID-19 vaccine. CDR3 length: 14 amino acids. Germline CDR1 is KGHSH and CDR2 is LQKENI. The junction had 6 bases not matched to a gene; V was cut back by 3 bases and J by 5 bases. Clones were sequenced by immunoSEQ multiplex PCR, and TCRdb holds only the in-frame ones, with some missing. This table has 100,000 or so clones, about 88% appearing once. J is TRBJ1-1 and V is TRBV18, with TRBD1 matching over 7 bases. The sequence came from an adult in good health. The source material was peripheral blood, sampled on day 0 of AZD1222 vaccination. In DNA, the CDR3 is TGTGCCAGCTCACCGCCGACAGGGACTACTGAAGCTTTCTTT. It specifies CASSPPTGTTEAFF.